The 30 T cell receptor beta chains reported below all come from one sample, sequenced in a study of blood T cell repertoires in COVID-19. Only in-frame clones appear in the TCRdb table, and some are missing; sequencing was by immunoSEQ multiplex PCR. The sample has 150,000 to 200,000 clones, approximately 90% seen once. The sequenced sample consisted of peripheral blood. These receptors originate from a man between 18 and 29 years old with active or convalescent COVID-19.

The CDR3 spells CASSLYQGANTGELFF. In DNA, the CDR3 is TGTGCCAGCAGTTTATACCAGGGCGCGAACACCGGGGAGCTGTTTTTT. The V call is TRBV28, the J call TRBJ2-2; weak D call: TRBD1 (5 bases). In germline, CDR1 is MDHEN, CDR2 SYDVKM. Trimming took 1 base from V and 0 from J, leaving 9 bases between them. This CDR3 is 16 amino acids long.

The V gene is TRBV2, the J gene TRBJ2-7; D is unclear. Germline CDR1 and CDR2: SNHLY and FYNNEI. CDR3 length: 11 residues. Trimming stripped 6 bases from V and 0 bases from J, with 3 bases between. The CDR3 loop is CASSRSYEQYF. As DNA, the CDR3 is TGTGCCAGCAGCCGCTCCTACGAGCAGTACTTC.

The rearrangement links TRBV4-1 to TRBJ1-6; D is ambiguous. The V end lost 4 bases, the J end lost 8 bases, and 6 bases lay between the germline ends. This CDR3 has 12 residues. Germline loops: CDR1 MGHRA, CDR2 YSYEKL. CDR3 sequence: CASSLPYSPLHF. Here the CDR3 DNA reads TGCGCCAGCAGCCTCCCTTATTCACCCCTCCACTTT.

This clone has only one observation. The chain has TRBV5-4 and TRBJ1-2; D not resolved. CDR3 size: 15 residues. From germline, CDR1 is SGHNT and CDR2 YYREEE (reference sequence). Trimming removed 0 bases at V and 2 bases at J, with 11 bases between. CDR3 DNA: TGTGCCAGCAGCTTGGCTGGGGAGGGAAACTATGGCTACACCTTC. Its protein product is CASSLAGEGNYGYTF.

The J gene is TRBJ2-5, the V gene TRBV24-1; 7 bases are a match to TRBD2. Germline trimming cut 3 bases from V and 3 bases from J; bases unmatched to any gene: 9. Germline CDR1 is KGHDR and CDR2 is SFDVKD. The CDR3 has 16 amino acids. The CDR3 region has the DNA TGTGCCACCAGTGATACGAGCGGGAATAGGGAAGAGACCCAGTACTTC. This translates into CATSDTSGNREETQYF.

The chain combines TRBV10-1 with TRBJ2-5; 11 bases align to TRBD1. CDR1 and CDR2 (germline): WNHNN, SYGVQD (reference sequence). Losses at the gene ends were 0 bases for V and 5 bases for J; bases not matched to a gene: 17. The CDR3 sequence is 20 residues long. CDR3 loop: CASSESAPSGQGVELETQYF. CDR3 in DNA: TGCGCCAGCAGTGAGTCGGCGCCCTCGGGACAGGGGGTGGAGTTGGAGACCCAGTACTTC.

The CDR3 reads CASSDSGGLYEQYV. CDR3 in DNA: TGTGCCAGCAGTGACTCCGGGGGATTGTACGAGCAGTACGTC. V gene TRBV2 combines with J gene TRBJ2-7, with D possibly TRBD2 on 6 matching bases. The V and J ends lost 3 bases and 4 bases respectively, with 13 bases between them. Germline CDR1 SNHLY, CDR2 FYNNEI. This CDR3 has 14 residues.

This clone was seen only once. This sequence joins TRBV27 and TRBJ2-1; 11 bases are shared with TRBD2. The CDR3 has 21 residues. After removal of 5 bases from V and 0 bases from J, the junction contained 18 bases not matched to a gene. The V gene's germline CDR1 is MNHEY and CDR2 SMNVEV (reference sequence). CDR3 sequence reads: CASSPTYPTSGNPNSYNEQFF. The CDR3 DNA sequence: TGTGCCAGCAGTCCGACTTACCCGACTAGCGGGAACCCAAACTCCTACAATGAGCAGTTCTTC.

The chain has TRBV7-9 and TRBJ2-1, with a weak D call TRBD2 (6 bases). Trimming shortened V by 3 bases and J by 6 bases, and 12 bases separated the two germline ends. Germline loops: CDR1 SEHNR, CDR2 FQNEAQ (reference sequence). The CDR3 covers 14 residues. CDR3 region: CASSFSPSANEQFF. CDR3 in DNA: TGTGCCAGCAGCTTCTCCCCTAGCGCCAATGAGCAGTTCTTC.

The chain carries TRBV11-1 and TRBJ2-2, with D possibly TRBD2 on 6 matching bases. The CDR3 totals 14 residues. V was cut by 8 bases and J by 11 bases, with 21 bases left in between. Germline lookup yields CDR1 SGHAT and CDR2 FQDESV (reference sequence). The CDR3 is CASSPGDLTRELFF. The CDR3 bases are TGTGCCAGCTCCCCGGGGGACTTAACACGAGAGCTGTTTTTT.

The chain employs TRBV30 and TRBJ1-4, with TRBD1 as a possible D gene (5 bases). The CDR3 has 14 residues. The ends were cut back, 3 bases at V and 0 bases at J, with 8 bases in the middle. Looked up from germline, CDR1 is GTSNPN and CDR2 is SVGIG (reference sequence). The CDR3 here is CAWSGGATNEKLFF. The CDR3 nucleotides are TGTGCCTGGAGCGGGGGGGCAACTAATGAAAAACTGTTTTTT.

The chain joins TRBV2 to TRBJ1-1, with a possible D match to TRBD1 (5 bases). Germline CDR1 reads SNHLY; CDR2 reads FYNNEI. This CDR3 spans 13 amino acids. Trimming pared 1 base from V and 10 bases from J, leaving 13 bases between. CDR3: CASSEGLGRGAFF. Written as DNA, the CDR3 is TGTGCCAGCAGTGAAGGGCTAGGGAGGGGAGCTTTCTTT.

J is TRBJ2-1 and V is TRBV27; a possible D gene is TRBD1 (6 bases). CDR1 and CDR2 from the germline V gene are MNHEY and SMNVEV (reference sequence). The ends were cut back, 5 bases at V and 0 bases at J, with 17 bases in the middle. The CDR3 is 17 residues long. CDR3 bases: TGTGCCAGCAGTCGCACAGGGACCCAAAGCTCCTACAATGAGCAGTTCTTC. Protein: CASSRTGTQSSYNEQFF.

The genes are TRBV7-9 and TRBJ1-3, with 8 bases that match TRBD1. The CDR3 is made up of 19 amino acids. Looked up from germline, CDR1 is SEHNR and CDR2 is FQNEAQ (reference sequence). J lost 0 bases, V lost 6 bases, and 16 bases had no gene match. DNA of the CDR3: TGTGCCAGCAGAAAGAATGGTCCAGGGGGCGAGATCTCTGGAAACACCATATATTTT. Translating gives CASRKNGPGGEISGNTIYF.

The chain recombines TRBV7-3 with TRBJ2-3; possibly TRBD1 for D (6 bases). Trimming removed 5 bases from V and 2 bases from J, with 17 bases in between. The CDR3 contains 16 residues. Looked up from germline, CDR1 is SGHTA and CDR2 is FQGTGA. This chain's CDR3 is CASSLGADRSTDTQYF. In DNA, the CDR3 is TGTGCCAGCAGCCTAGGAGCGGACAGATCCACAGATACGCAGTATTTT.

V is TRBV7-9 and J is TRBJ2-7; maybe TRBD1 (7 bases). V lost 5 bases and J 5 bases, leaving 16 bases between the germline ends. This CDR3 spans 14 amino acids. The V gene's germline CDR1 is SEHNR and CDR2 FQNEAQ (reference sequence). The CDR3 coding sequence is TGTGCCAGCAGCATCCAGGGGGGAACCCACGAGCAGTACGTC. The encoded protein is CASSIQGGTHEQYV.

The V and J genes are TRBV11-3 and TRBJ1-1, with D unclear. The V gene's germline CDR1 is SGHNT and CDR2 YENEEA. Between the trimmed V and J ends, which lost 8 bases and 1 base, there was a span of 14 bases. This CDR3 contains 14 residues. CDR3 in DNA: TGTGCCAGCGCCCAGGCCATGGGGAACACTGAAGCTTTCTTT. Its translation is CASAQAMGNTEAFF.

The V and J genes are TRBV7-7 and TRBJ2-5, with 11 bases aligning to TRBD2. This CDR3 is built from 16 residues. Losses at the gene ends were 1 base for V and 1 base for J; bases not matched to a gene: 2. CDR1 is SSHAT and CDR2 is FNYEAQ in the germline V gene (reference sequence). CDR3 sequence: CASSLGLAGLQETQYF. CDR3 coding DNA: TGTGCCAGCAGCTTAGGACTAGCGGGGCTCCAAGAGACCCAGTACTTC.

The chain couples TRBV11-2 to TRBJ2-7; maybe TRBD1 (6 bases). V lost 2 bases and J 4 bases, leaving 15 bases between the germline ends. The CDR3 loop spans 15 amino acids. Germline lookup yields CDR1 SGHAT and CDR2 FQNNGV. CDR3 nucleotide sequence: TGTGCCAGCAGCTTATCGAGAGGGGGTCGATACGAGCAGTACGTC. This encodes CASSLSRGGRYEQYV.

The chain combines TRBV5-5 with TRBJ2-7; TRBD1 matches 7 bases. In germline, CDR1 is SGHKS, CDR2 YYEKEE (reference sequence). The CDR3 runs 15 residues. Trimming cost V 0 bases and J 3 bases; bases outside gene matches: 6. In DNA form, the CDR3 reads TGTGCCAGCAGCTTGGAAAGGGGGCCGTACTACGAGCAGTACGTC. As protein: CASSLERGPYYEQYV.

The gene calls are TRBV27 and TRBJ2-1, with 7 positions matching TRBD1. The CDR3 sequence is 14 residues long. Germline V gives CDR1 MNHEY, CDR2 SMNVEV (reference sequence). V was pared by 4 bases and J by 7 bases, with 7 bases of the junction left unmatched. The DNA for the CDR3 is TGTGCCAGCAGTTCAGAGACAGGGTTGAATGAGCAGTTCTTC. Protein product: CASSSETGLNEQFF.

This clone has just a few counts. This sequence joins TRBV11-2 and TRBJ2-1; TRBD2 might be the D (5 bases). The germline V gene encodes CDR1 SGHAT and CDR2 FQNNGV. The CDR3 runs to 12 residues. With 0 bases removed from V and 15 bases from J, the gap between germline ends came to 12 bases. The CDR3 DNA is TGTGCCAGCAGCTTAGATAGGGAGTACAGGTTCTTC. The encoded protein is CASSLDREYRFF.

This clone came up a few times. Here the CDR3 reads CATSDLMSNQPQHF. Written as DNA, the CDR3 is TGTGCCACCAGTGATCTTATGAGCAATCAGCCCCAGCATTTT. This chain uses TRBV24-1 with TRBJ1-5; no definite D call. Per the germline V gene, CDR1 is KGHDR and CDR2 is SFDVKD. Trimming shortened V by 3 bases and J by 1 base, and 6 bases separated the two germline ends. The CDR3 loop spans 14 amino acids.

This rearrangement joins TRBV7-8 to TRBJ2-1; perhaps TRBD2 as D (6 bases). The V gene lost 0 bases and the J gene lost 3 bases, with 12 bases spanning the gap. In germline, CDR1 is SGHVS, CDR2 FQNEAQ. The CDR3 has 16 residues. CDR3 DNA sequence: TGTGCCAGCAGCTTAGCGTTTCGGGAGATCTACAATGAGCAGTTCTTC. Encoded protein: CASSLAFREIYNEQFF.

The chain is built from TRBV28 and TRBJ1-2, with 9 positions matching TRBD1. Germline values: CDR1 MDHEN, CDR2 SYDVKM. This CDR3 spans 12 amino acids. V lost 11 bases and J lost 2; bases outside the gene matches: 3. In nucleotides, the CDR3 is TGTGCCGCAGGGACAGGGAACTATGGCTACACCTTC. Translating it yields CAAGTGNYGYTF.

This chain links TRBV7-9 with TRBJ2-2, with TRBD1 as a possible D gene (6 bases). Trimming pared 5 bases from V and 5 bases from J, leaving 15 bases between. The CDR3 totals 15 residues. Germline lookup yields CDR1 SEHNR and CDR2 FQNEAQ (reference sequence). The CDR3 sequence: CASSPRDTGTGELFF. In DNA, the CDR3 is TGTGCCAGCAGCCCACGAGATACAGGGACCGGGGAGCTGTTTTTT.

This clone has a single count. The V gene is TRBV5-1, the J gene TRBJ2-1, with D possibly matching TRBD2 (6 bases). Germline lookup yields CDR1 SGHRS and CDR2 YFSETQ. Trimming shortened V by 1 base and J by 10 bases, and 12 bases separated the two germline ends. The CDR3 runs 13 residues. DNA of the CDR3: TGCGCCAGCAGCTTGAGTCTCGCGGGAGAGCAGTTCTTC. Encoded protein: CASSLSLAGEQFF.

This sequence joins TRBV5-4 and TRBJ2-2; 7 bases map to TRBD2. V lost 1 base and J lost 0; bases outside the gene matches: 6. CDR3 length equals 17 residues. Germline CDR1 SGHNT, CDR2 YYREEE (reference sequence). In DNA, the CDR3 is TGTGCCAGCAGCTTGCCAGCGGGATCCACGAACACCGGGGAGCTGTTTTTT. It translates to CASSLPAGSTNTGELFF.

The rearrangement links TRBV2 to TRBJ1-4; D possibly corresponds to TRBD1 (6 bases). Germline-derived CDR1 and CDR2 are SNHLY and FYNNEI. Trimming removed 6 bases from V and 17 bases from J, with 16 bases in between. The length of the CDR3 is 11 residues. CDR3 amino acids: CASRADRQGFF. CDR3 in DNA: TGTGCCAGCAGAGCTGACAGGCAGGGATTTTTT.

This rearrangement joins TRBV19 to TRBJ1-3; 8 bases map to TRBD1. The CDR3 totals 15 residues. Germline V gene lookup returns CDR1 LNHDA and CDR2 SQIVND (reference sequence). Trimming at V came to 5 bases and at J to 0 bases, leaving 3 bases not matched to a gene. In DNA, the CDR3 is TGTGCCAGTAGTGGGCAGGGGGCCTCTGGAAACACCATATATTTT. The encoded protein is CASSGQGASGNTIYF.